The T cell receptor beta chain described here comes from a study of blood T cells in healthy people across ages. Study as a whole: About one barcoded beta molecule per two T cells came from capture by template switching. Whole-study findings and limits: Per million T cells, the diversity of TCR beta decreased roughly linearly as age advanced.

The authors ran a second PCR of about 6 to 11 cycles using a sample-barcoded 5' primer and a J-beta primer mix. In TCRdb, the 5' RACE reads were re-called with MiXCR into one record per CDR3 protein. This sample has about 770,000 distinct CDR3 sequences; around two fifths occur once, and the top ten carry roughly a fifth. Ten milliliters of peripheral blood were drawn from each donor into EDTA-treated tubes. About this clonotype: The antigen is undetermined.

The sequenced sample consisted of blood. The receptor comes from a man aged 60-69 years in good health.

The CDR3 spells CASSETGTGYYEQYF. The DNA for the CDR3 is TGTGCCAGCAGTGAAACCGGGACAGGATACTACGAGCAGTACTTC. The chain uses TRBV6-5 and TRBJ2-4; 8 nucleotides align to TRBD1. The J call may not be correct, given that the DNA end is closer to TRBJ2-7. The CDR3 consists of 15 residues. Germline V gene lookup returns CDR1 MNHEY and CDR2 SVGAGI.